This T cell receptor beta chain originates from a study of blood T cell repertoires in COVID-19. For the study at large: COVID-19 samples from acute and convalescent phases originated in the United States, Italy and Spain. T cells, B-cell-depleted T cells, or PBMCs supplied cDNA or gDNA.

Germline CDR1 reads MNHEY; CDR2 reads SMNVEV (reference sequence). This CDR3 has 15 amino acids. The J segment lost 3 bases and the V segment lost 5 bases, leaving 7 bases of the junction unmatched. How the authors handled the data: Amplification of reference gene primers provided the estimated nucleated cell counts. Produced via immunoSEQ multiplex PCR; TCRdb's table is partial and in-frame only. V and J calls and clone size come straight from that table; D and trimming were deduced from the DNA. The table has 10,000 to 15,000 clones, around four fifths seen once. Input material: peripheral blood. This chain uses TRBV27 with TRBJ1-3, with 7 bases aligning to TRBD1. This clonotype was obtained from a human donor in a cohort sampled during active COVID-19. The CDR3 bases are TGTGCCAGCAGTACGCGACAGGGCTTTGGAAACACCATATATTTT. Translated: CASSTRQGFGNTIYF.